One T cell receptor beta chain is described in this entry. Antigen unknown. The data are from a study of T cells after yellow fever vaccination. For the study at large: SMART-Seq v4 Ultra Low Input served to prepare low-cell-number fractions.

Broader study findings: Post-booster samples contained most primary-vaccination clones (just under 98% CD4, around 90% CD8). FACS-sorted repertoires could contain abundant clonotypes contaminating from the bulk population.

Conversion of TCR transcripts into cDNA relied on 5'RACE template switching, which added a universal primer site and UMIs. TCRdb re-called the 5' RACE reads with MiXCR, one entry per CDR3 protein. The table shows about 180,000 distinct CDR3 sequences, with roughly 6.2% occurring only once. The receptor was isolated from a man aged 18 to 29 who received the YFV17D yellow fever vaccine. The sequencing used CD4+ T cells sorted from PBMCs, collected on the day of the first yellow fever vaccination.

The DNA of the CDR3 is TGCGCCAGCAGCTTGGGAGCGGCGGGGGGCGCCGGGGAGCAGTTCTTC. Its translation is CASSLGAAGGAGEQFF. The rearrangement links TRBV5-1 to TRBJ2-1; 8 positions match TRBD2. The V gene's germline CDR1 is SGHRS and CDR2 YFSETQ. The junction had 12 bases not matched to a gene; V was cut back by 0 bases and J by 10 bases. This CDR3 is built from 16 residues.